This TCR beta chain was recovered during a study of cytomegalovirus exposure and HLA in healthy donors. Trimming left V 1 base short and J 4 bases short, with 6 bases between. In germline, CDR1 is SEHNR, CDR2 FQNEAQ (reference sequence). The CDR3 spans 13 residues. Both 60 Vbeta primers and 13 Jbeta primers went into the PCR. The assay was immunoSEQ multiplex PCR, and TCRdb's table has in-frame clones only and misses some. Of over 150,000 clones detected, roughly two thirds appear once; the ten largest clones hold roughly 4%. This receptor was obtained from a woman between 18 and 29 years old in good health and CMV-seropositive. The rearrangement links TRBV7-9 to TRBJ2-3, with no clear D. Material for sequencing was PBMCs. CDR3 sequence (DNA): TGTGCCAGCAGCTTAGGGGCAGCAGATACGCAGTATTTT. Protein product: CASSLGAADTQYF.